The entry that follows covers one T cell receptor beta chain sequence. This record belongs to a study of blood T cell repertoires in COVID-19. Whole-study context: From the United States, Italy and Spain came samples of acute and convalescent COVID-19. Sources were T cells, B-cell-depleted T cells, or PBMCs; the material itself was cDNA or gDNA.

CDR1 is MNHEY, CDR2 SMNVEV, per germline (reference sequence). CDR3 length: 18 amino acids. V lost 2 bases to trimming and J lost 6 bases; unmatched junction nucleotides: 11. In the original processing: The authors estimated nucleated cell counts from reference gene primer amplification. Only in-frame clones appear in the TCRdb table, and some are missing; sequencing was by immunoSEQ multiplex PCR. That table gives V, J and clone size, and the DNA gave D and trimming. The repertoire holds around 260,000 clones, roughly 85% seen once, with about 5% in the top ten. The rearrangement links TRBV27 to TRBJ2-7, with TRBD2 matching over 15 bases. Sequenced input: peripheral blood. The receptor was derived from a man aged 55 to 70 who had recovered from COVID-19. The CDR3 loop reads CASSLRRTSGRAPLEQYF. For the CDR3, the DNA is TGTGCCAGCAGTTTAAGGAGGACTAGCGGGAGGGCCCCCCTCGAGCAGTACTTC.